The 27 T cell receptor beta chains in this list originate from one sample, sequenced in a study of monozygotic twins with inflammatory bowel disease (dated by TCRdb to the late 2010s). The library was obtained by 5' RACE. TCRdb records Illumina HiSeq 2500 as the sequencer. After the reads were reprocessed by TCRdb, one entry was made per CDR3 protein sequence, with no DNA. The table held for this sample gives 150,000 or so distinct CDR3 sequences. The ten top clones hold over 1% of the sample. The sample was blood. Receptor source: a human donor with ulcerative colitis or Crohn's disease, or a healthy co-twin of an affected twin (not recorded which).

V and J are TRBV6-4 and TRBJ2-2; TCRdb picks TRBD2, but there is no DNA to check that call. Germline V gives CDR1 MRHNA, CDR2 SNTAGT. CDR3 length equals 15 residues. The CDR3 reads CASAPGTSGTGELFF.

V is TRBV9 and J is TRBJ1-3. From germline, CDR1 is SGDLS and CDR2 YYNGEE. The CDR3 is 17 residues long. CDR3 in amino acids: CASSVRPEGTSGNTIYF.

This chain's CDR3 is CASSQSQVYGYTF. The chain couples TRBV3-1 to TRBJ1-2. The CDR3 loop spans 13 amino acids. Germline V lookup: CDR1 LGHDT, CDR2 YNNKEL (reference sequence).

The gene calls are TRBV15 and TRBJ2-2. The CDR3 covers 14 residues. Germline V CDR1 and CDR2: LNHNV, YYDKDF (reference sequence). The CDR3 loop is CATSRQGNTGELFF. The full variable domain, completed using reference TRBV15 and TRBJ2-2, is DAMVIQNPRYQVTQFGKPVTLSCSQTLNHNVMYWYQQKSSQAPKLLFHYYDKDFNNEADTPDNFQSRRPNTSFCFLDIRSPGLGDTAMYLCATSRQGNTGELFFGEGSRLTVL.

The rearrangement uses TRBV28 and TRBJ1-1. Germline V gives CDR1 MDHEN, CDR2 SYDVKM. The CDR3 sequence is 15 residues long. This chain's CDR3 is CASTGGGVMNTEAFF.

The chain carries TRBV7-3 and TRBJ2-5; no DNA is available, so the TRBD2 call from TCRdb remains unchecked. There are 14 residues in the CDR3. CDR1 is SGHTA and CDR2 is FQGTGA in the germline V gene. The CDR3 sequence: CASSFGTRRETQYF. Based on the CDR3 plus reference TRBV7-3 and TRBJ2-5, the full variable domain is GAGVSQTPSNKVTEKGKYVELRCDPISGHTALYWYRQSLGQGPEFLIYFQGTGAADDSGLPNDRFFAVRPEGSVSTLKIQRTERGDSAVYLCASSFGTRRETQYFGPGTRLLVL.

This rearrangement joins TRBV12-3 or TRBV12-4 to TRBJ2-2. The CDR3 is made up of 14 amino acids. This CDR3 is CASSYLRGTGELFF.

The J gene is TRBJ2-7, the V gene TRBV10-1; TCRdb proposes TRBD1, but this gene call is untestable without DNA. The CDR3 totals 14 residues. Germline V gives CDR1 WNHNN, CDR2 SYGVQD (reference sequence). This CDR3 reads CASSESRDSYEQYF.

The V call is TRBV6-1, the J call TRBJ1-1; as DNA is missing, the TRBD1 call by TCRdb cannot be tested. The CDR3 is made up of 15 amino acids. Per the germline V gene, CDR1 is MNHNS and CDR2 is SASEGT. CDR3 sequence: CASSEAGGVGIEAFF.

This chain's CDR3 is CASSFGGGLTDTQYF. The J gene is TRBJ2-3, the V gene TRBV7-9; TCRdb names TRBD2, which stays unverified in the absence of DNA. Germline values: CDR1 SEHNR, CDR2 FQNEAQ (reference sequence). The CDR3 loop spans 15 amino acids.

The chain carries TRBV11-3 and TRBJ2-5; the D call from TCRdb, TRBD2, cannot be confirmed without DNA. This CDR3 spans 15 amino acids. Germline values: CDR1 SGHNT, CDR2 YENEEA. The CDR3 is CASSLGLAGEETQYF.

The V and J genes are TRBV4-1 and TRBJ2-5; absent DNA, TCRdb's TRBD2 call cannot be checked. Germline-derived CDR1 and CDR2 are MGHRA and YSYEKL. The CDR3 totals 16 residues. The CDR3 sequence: CASSQLGKREQETQYF.

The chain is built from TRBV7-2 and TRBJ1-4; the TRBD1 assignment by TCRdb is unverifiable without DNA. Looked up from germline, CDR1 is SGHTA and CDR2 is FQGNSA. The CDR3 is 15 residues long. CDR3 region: CASSSQTGNNEKLFF.

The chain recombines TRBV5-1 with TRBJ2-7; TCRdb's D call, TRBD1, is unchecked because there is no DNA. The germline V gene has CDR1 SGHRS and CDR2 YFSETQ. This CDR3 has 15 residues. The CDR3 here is CASSSLQGYPYEQYF.

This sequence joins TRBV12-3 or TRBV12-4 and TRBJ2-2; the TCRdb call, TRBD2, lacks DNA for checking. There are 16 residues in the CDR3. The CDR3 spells CASTPREGANTGELFF.

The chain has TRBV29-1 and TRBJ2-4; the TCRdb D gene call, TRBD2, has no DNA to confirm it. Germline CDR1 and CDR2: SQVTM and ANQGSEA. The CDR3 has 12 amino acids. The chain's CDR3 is CSATGLVEIQYF. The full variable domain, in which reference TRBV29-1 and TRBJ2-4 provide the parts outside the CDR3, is SAVISQKPSRDICQRGTSLTIQCQVDSQVTMMFWYRQQPGQSLTLIATANQGSEATYESGFVIDKFPISRPNLTFSTLTVSNMSPEDSSIYLCSATGLVEIQYFGAGTRLSVL.

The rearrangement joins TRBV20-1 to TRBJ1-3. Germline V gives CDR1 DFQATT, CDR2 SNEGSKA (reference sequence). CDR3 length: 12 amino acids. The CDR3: CSGQGIGNTIYF.

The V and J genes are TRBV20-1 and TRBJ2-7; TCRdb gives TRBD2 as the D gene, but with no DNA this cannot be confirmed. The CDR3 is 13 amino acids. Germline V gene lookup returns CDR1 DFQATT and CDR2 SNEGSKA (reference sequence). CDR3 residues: CSASTGTSNEQYF.

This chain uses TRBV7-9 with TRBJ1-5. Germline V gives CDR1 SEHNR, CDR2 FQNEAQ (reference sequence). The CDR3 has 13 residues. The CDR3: CASSLAGSQPQHF.

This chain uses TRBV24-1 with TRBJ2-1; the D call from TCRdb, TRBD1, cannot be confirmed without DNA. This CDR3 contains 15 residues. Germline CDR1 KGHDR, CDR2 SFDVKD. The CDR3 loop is CATSPVGVPYNEQFF.

The CDR3 reads CASSSSSGRADTQYF. The chain is built from TRBV7-3 and TRBJ2-3; TCRdb indicates TRBD2, and absent DNA this call remains unverified. The V gene's germline CDR1 is SGHTA and CDR2 FQGTGA. The CDR3 covers 15 residues.

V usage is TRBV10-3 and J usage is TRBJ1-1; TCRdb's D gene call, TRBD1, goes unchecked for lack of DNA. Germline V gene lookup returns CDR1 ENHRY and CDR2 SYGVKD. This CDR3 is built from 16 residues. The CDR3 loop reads CAISSARGAGGTEAFF.

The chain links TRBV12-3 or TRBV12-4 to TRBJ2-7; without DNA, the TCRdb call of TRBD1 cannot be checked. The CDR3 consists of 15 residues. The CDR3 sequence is CASSPGTGQAYEQYF.

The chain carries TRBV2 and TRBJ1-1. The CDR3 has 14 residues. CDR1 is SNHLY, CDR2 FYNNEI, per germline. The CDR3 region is CASSEALVNTEAFF.

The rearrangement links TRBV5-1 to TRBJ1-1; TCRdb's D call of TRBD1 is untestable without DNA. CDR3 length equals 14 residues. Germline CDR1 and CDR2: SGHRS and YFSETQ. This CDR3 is CASSLTGIVTEAFF.

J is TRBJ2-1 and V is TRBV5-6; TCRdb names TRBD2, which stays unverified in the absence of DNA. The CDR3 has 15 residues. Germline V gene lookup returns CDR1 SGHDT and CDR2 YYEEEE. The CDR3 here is CASSSGLAGGLEQFF.

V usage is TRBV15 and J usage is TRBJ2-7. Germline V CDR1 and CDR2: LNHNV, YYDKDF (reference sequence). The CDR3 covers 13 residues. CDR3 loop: CATSRHGTYEQYF.